This T cell receptor (beta chain) was profiled in a study of blood T cell repertoires in COVID-19. The germline gives CDR1 LNHDA, CDR2 SQIVND (reference sequence). Between the trimmed V and J ends, which lost 7 bases and 3 bases, there was a span of 21 bases. This CDR3 region has 17 residues. This clone was observed a single time. Data came from immunoSEQ multiplex PCR; TCRdb stores just in-frame clones and leaves some out. The table records about 210,000 clones, roughly 85% of them present only once. Sample: peripheral blood. The TCR sequence derives from a woman between 65 and 79 years old with COVID-19, enrolled during active disease. This sequence joins TRBV19 and TRBJ1-4, with D perhaps TRBD1 (6 bases). CDR3 coding DNA: TGTGCCAGTACCCCCTGGGCAGGGGCGCGTTCTAATGAAAAACTGTTTTTT. Translation: CASTPWAGARSNEKLFF.